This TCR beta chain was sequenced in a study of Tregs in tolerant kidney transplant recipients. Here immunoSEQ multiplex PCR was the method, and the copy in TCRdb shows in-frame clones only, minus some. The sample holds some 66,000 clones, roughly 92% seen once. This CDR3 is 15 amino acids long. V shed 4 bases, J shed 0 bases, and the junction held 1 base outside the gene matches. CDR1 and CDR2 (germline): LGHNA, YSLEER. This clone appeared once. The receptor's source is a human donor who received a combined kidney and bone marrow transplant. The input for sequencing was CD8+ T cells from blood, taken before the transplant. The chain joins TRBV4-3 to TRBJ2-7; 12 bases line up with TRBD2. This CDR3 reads CASSPGLAGSYEQYF. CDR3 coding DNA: TGCGCCAGCAGCCCGGGACTAGCGGGCTCCTACGAGCAGTACTTC.